This TCR beta chain was sequenced during a study of blood T cell repertoires in COVID-19. V lost 0 bases and J lost 6, with 8 bases in between. This CDR3 has 13 residues. Germline values: CDR1 SGDLS, CDR2 YYNGEE. Clones were sequenced by immunoSEQ multiplex PCR, and TCRdb holds only the in-frame ones, with some missing. The table has approximately 160,000 clones, around four fifths seen once. This clonotype was sampled from a woman aged 55 to 70 with acute or convalescent COVID-19. Sequenced: peripheral blood. This sequence joins TRBV9 and TRBJ2-3; D is uncertain. CDR3: CASSVARYDTQYF. Written as DNA, the CDR3 is TGTGCCAGCAGCGTAGCACGGTACGATACGCAGTATTTT.